This TCR beta chain is from a study of cytomegalovirus exposure and HLA in healthy donors. Study-level results: High specificity and sensitivity for cytomegalovirus status were reported for the classifier. The authors reported that TCR beta sequences could predict HLA-A and HLA-B alleles. These predictions were accurate for most subjects in the first cohort. Altogether, about 160 TCR beta chains were recorded as cytomegalovirus-associated. Presence/absence comparisons presumed near-even sequencing depth among donors.

This CDR3 contains 14 residues. Germline V gene lookup returns CDR1 SGDLS and CDR2 YYNGEE. V gave up 4 bases and J gave up 7 bases, with 15 bases separating them. Vbeta (60) and Jbeta (13) primers were used in the PCR. The method was immunoSEQ multiplex PCR; TCRdb's version includes in-frame clones alone and lacks a portion of them. Among roughly 120,000 clones listed, more than 65% were seen once. As regards this clone: The target antigen is unknown.

Source material: PBMCs. The clonotype comes from a man between 25 and 39 years old in good health and CMV-seropositive. This chain joins TRBV9 and TRBJ2-1; TRBD2 might be the D (6 bases). CDR3 sequence: CASSWSSAGNEQFF. The CDR3 DNA reads TGTGCCAGCAGCTGGTCCTCGGCGGGGAATGAGCAGTTCTTC.